Below are 24 T cell receptor beta chains sequenced from a single sample in a study of blood T cell repertoires in COVID-19. Profiled with immunoSEQ multiplex PCR; TCRdb holds only in-frame clones, not every one. The repertoire holds some 36,000 clones, with 90% to 95% as singletons. Sequencing used peripheral blood. All receptors derive from a man aged 55 to 70 with active or convalescent COVID-19.

This sequence joins TRBV5-1 and TRBJ1-6; 8 nucleotides agree with TRBD1. The CDR3 is 20 residues long. Trimming at V came to 4 bases and at J to 0 bases, leaving 15 bases not matched to a gene. Germline CDR1 SGHRS, CDR2 YFSETQ. The CDR3 loop is CASSLTPGQDTVSYNSPLHF. CDR3 DNA sequence: TGCGCCAGCAGCCTGACTCCGGGACAGGATACAGTCTCCTATAATTCACCCCTCCACTTT.

CDR3 amino acids: CASRGTSGIYNEQFF. The CDR3 DNA is TGTGCCAGCAGGGGGACTAGCGGGATCTACAATGAGCAGTTCTTC. The chain combines TRBV6-1 with TRBJ2-1; 13 nucleotides line up with TRBD2. The CDR3 is made up of 15 amino acids. V trimming: 6 bases; J trimming: 3 bases; junction bases outside the gene matches: 2. Germline assignment: CDR1 MNHNS and CDR2 SASEGT.

This rearrangement joins TRBV21-1 to TRBJ1-2; the D call in the table, TRBD1, was not verified against the DNA. TRBV21-1 is tagged as a pseudogene. This CDR3 has 15 amino acids. The CDR3 sequence: CASTSTGAYCYGYTF. The CDR3 region has the DNA TGTGCCAGCACCTCGACAGGAGCGTATTGCTATGGCTACACCTTC.

The genes are TRBV4-2 and TRBJ1-1; TRBD1 matches 9 bases. Per the germline V gene, CDR1 is LGHNA and CDR2 is YNFKEQ. With V trimmed by 3 bases and J by 3 bases, 8 bases remained unmatched. CDR3 length: 16 residues. The CDR3 sequence: CASSHLRDREDTEAFF. The CDR3 coding sequence is TGTGCCAGCAGCCATCTCCGGGACAGGGAAGACACTGAAGCTTTCTTT.

Points on this clone: This sample includes further DNA sequences coding for the same CDR3. The gene calls are TRBV28 and TRBJ1-1, with D maybe TRBD1 (6 bases). The CDR3 contains 15 residues. Germline V lookup: CDR1 MDHEN, CDR2 SYDVKM. The V end was cut by 5 bases, the J end by 2 bases, with 15 bases between. The CDR3 here is CASSPRGGGNTEAFF. The CDR3 DNA is TGTGCCAGCAGTCCAAGGGGGGGTGGTAACACTGAAGCTTTCTTT. Supplemented by reference TRBV28 and TRBJ1-1, the full variable domain reads DVKVTQSSRYLVKRTGEKVFLECVQDMDHENMFWYRQDPGLGLRLIYFSYDVKMKEKGDIPEGYSVSREKKERFSLILESASTNQTSMYLCASSPRGGGNTEAFFGQGTRLTVV.

This clone was seen a handful of times. Different DNA sequences within this sample yield the same CDR3. This rearrangement joins TRBV9 to TRBJ2-3; 7 positions agree with TRBD2. Germline values: CDR1 SGDLS, CDR2 YYNGEE. The CDR3 runs 16 residues. V gave up 0 bases and J gave up 2 bases; unmatched junction bases: 6. CDR3 nucleotide sequence: TGTGCCAGCAGCGTAGGTCGCCGGGGGGTCACAGATACGCAGTATTTT. This translates into CASSVGRRGVTDTQYF. The full variable domain, completed using reference TRBV9 and TRBJ2-3, is DSGVTQTPKHLITATGQRVTLRCSPRSGDLSVYWYQQSLDQGLQFLIQYYNGEERAKGNILERFSAQQFPDLHSELNLSSLELGDSALYFCASSVGRRGVTDTQYFGPGTRLTVL.

The chain combines TRBV15 with TRBJ1-5; 9 bases fit TRBD1. This CDR3 spans 17 amino acids. Germline loops: CDR1 LNHNV, CDR2 YYDKDF (reference sequence). V was clipped by 4 bases and J by 6 bases; unmatched bases: 13. The CDR3: CATSNRHLQGAGQPQHF. CDR3 sequence (DNA): TGTGCCACCAGCAACCGACACCTACAGGGGGCGGGTCAGCCCCAGCATTTT.

Here the CDR3 DNA reads TGTGCCAGCAGCCTCGACCGGGTTGGGCAGTTCTTC. Residues: CASSLDRVGQFF. This chain uses TRBV11-2 with TRBJ2-1; no firm D call. Trimming shortened V by 5 bases and J by 12 bases, and 14 bases separated the two germline ends. CDR1 is SGHAT, CDR2 FQNNGV, per germline. The CDR3 totals 12 residues.

The chain uses TRBV27 and TRBJ2-1, with D possibly being TRBD1 (5 bases). V was trimmed by 5 bases and J by 4 bases, leaving 27 bases between them. CDR3 length equals 19 residues. Germline V gives CDR1 MNHEY, CDR2 SMNVEV (reference sequence). CDR3 sequence (DNA): TGTGCCAGCAGTATCAGAGGTAGCAGGGATCCCCCCCTATACAATGAGCAGTTCTTC. Amino acid sequence: CASSIRGSRDPPLYNEQFF.

This sequence joins TRBV7-8 and TRBJ2-2, with D tentatively TRBD1 (6 bases). The CDR3 has 15 amino acids. V was clipped by 6 bases and J by 4 bases, with 15 bases between them. Germline V gene sequence: CDR1 SGHVS, CDR2 FQNEAQ. The DNA for the CDR3 is TGTGCCAGCAGGCCCAAGGACAGAAGCACCGGGGAGCTGTTTTTT. This translates into CASRPKDRSTGELFF.

This clone was counted once. V is TRBV25-1 and J is TRBJ1-2; TRBD1 aligns across 8 bases. The trim removed 1 base at V and 5 bases at J, leaving 12 bases unmatched. Germline V gene lookup returns CDR1 MGHDK and CDR2 SYGVNS. The CDR3 contains 17 residues. CDR3 sequence reads: CASSELGDRNKGYGYTF. The CDR3, as DNA: TGTGCCAGCAGTGAATTGGGGGACAGGAATAAGGGGTATGGCTACACCTTC.

V and J are TRBV7-3 and TRBJ1-1; D is unclear. CDR1 SGHTA and CDR2 FQGTGA come from the germline V gene. The CDR3 consists of 14 residues. V was cut by 3 bases and J by 5 bases, with 13 bases left in between. The CDR3 sequence is CASSFGGRGTEAFF. The CDR3 bases are TGTGCCAGCAGCTTCGGCGGTCGGGGAACTGAAGCTTTCTTT.

The genes are TRBV6-5 and TRBJ2-2, with D unclear. V lost 6 bases and J 1 base, leaving 9 bases between the germline ends. CDR1 and CDR2 from the germline V gene are MNHEY and SVGAGI. The CDR3 length is 14 residues. The CDR3 bases are TGTGCCAGCAGACCAATAGTGAACACCGGGGAGCTGTTTTTT. Amino acids: CASRPIVNTGELFF.

The rearrangement uses TRBV4-1 and TRBJ2-1; 9 bases align to TRBD2. V trimming: 1 base; J trimming: 4 bases; junction bases outside the gene matches: 11. The CDR3 is 18 residues long. Germline V gene lookup returns CDR1 MGHRA and CDR2 YSYEKL. The CDR3 region is CASSQGLRASGVYNEQFF. The CDR3 nucleotides are TGCGCCAGCAGCCAAGGGCTTAGGGCTAGCGGGGTGTACAATGAGCAGTTCTTC.

In nucleotides, the CDR3 is TGCAGTGCTAGTGGTGACAGGGGCCCCCAAGAGACCCAGTACTTC. It translates to CSASGDRGPQETQYF. The chain is built from TRBV20-1 and TRBJ2-5, with TRBD1 identical over 8 bases. The CDR3 sequence is 15 residues long. In germline, CDR1 is DFQATT, CDR2 SNEGSKA (reference sequence). V shed 3 bases and J 1 base; nucleotides not matched to a gene: 7.

This clone appeared once. V is TRBV10-3 and J is TRBJ2-4; possibly TRBD2 for D (6 bases). The germline gives CDR1 ENHRY, CDR2 SYGVKD. V was trimmed by 10 bases and J by 2 bases, leaving 12 bases between them. The CDR3 is 13 amino acids. DNA of the CDR3: TGTGCCACCCAGGAGGGGACCAAAAACATTCAGTACTTC. It encodes CATQEGTKNIQYF.

This chain uses TRBV7-2 with TRBJ2-7; 11 nucleotides align to TRBD2. This CDR3 is built from 16 residues. In germline, CDR1 is SGHTA, CDR2 FQGNSA. V gave up 5 bases and J gave up 5 bases; unmatched junction bases: 11. As DNA, the CDR3 is TGTGCCAGCAGCCCTAACTTAGCGGGAGGGCGTAACGAGCAGTACTTC. Residues: CASSPNLAGGRNEQYF.

The chain has TRBV28 and TRBJ1-2, with D perhaps TRBD1 (6 bases). The germline V gene has CDR1 MDHEN and CDR2 SYDVKM. The V and J ends lost 5 bases and 3 bases respectively, with 22 bases between them. The CDR3 is 17 amino acids. In nucleotides, the CDR3 is TGTGCCAGCAGTATTGAGGGTTGGGGCAGGGGCTACTATGGCTACACCTTC. It specifies CASSIEGWGRGYYGYTF.

This chain joins TRBV5-6 and TRBJ1-4, with D maybe TRBD1 (5 bases). The germline gives CDR1 SGHDT, CDR2 YYEEEE. Trimming removed 0 bases from V and 2 bases from J, with 11 bases in between. This CDR3 contains 16 residues. The CDR3 DNA sequence: TGTGCCAGCAGCTTGGGTGCACAGGCTACTAATGAAAAACTGTTTTTT. It is translated as CASSLGAQATNEKLFF.

Here the CDR3 reads CSASKTSGGTDTQYF. The CDR3 bases are TGCAGCGCCTCCAAGACTAGCGGGGGTACAGATACGCAGTATTTT. V gene TRBV29-1 combines with J gene TRBJ2-3; TRBD2 matches at 12 bases. V trimming: 7 bases; J trimming: 3 bases; junction bases outside the gene matches: 8. The CDR3 spans 15 residues. CDR1 and CDR2 from the germline V gene are SQVTM and ANQGSEA.

A single count supports this clone. This chain links TRBV2 with TRBJ1-4; D not resolved. This CDR3 is 15 amino acids long. The germline V gene encodes CDR1 SNHLY and CDR2 FYNNEI. V was cut by 3 bases and J by 8 bases, with 16 bases left in between. CDR3 protein: CASSDPGNLGEKLFF. The CDR3 DNA reads TGTGCCAGCAGTGACCCCGGGAATCTAGGGGAAAAACTGTTTTTT.

With regard to this clone: The junction and the germline gene differ at one end; a read error may be behind it. The chain employs TRBV11-3 and TRBJ2-3; 8 nucleotides match TRBD1. CDR3 length: 13 amino acids. CDR1 and CDR2 from the germline V gene are SGHNT and YENEEA. In DNA, the CDR3 is TGTGCCAGCAGCCTAGACAGGGGAGATACGCAGTATTTT. Its translation is CASSLDRGDTQYF.

In this sample, this clone turned up a few times. The chain employs TRBV7-3 and TRBJ2-1; 12 bases fit TRBD2. Germline V gene data show CDR1 as SGHTA and CDR2 as FQGTGA. Trimming cost V 6 bases and J 0 bases; bases outside gene matches: 3. This CDR3 has 16 residues. CDR3 residues: CASRLTSGSSYNEQFF. In DNA, the CDR3 is TGTGCCAGCAGGTTGACTAGCGGGAGCTCCTACAATGAGCAGTTCTTC. The complete variable domain, with remaining parts taken from reference TRBV7-3 and TRBJ2-1, reads GAGVSQTPSNKVTEKGKYVELRCDPISGHTALYWYRQSLGQGPEFLIYFQGTGAADDSGLPNDRFFAVRPEGSVSTLKIQRTERGDSAVYLCASRLTSGSSYNEQFFGPGTRLTVL.

The chain is built from TRBV24-1 and TRBJ2-2; a weak D match, TRBD2 (7 bases). The V gene lost 5 bases and the J gene lost 5 bases, with 11 bases spanning the gap. The germline gives CDR1 KGHDR, CDR2 SFDVKD. The CDR3 runs to 14 residues. This CDR3 reads CATSVQGGTGELFF. The DNA for the CDR3 is TGTGCCACCAGTGTACAGGGAGGGACCGGGGAGCTGTTTTTT.